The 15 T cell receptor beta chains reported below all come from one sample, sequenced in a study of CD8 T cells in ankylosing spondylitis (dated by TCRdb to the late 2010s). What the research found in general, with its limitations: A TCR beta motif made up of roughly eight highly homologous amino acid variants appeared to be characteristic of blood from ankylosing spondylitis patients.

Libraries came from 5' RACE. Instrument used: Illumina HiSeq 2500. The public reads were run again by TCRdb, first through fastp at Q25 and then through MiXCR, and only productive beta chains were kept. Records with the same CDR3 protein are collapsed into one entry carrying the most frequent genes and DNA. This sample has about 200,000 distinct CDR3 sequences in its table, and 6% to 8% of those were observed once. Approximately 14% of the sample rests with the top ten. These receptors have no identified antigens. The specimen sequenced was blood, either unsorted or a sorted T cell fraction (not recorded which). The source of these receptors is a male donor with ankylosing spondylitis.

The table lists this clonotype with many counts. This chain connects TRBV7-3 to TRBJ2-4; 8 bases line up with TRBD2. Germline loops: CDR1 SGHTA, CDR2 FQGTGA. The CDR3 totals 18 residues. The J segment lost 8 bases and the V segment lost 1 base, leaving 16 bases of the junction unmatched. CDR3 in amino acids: CASSLIAGGEGVEDIQYF. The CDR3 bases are TGTGCCAGCAGCTTAATCGCGGGGGGCGAAGGGGTGGAGGACATTCAGTACTTC.

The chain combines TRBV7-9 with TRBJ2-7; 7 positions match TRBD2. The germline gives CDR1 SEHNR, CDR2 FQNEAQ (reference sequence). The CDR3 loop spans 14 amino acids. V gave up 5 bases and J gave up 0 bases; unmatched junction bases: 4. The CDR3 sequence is CASSRGGLSYEQYF. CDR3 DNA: TGTGCCAGCAGCCGCGGGGGACTCTCCTACGAGCAGTACTTC. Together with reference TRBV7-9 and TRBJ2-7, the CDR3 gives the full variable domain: DTGVSQNPRHKITKRGQNVTFRCDPISEHNRLYWYRQTLGQGPEFLTYFQNEAQLEKSRLLSDRFSAERPKGSFSTLEIQRTEQGDSAMYLCASSRGGLSYEQYFGPGTRLTVT.

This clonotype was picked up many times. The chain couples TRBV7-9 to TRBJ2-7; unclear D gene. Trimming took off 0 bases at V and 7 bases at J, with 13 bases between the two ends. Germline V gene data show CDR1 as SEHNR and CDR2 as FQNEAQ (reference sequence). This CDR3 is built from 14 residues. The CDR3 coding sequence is TGTGCCAGCAGCTTAGCAAGCCGAACGCGAGAGCAGTACTTC. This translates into CASSLASRTREQYF.

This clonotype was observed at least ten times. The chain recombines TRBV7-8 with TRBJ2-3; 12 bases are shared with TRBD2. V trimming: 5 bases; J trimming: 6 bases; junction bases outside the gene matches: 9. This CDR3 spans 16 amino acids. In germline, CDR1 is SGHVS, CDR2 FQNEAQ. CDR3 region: CASSPGLAGLWDTQYF. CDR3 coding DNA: TGTGCCAGCAGCCCTGGACTAGCGGGGCTATGGGATACGCAGTATTTT.

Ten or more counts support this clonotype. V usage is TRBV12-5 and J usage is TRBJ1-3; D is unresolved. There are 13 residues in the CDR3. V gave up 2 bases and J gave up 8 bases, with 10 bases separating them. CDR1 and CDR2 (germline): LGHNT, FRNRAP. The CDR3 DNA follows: TGTGCTAGTGGTTTGTCCCTTCGGGACACCATATATTTT. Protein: CASGLSLRDTIYF.

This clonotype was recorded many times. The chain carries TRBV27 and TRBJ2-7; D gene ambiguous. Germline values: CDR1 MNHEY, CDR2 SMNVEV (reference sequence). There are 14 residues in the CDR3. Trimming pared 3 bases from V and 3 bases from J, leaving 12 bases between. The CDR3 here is CASSFAIPYYEQYF. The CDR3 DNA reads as TGTGCCAGCAGTTTTGCGATACCTTACTACGAGCAGTACTTC.

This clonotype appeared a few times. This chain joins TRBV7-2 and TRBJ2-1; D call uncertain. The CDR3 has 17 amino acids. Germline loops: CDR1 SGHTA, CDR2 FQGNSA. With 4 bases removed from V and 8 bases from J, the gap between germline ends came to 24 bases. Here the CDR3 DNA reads TGTGCCAGCAGCTATTTGGTAAGGGTGTCAAGAAAAGATGAGCAGTTCTTC. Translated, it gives CASSYLVRVSRKDEQFF. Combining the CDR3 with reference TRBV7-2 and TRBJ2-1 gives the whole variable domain GAGVSQSPSNKVTEKGKDVELRCDPISGHTALYWYRQSLGQGLEFLIYFQGNSAPDKSGLPSDRFSAERTGGSVSTLTIQRTQQEDSAVYLCASSYLVRVSRKDEQFFGPGTRLTVL.

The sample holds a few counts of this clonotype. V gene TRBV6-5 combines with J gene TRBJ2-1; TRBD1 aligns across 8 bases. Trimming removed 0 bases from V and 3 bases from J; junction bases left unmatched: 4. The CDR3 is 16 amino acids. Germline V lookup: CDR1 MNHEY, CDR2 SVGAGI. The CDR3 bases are TGTGCCAGCAGTTACTCGACAGGGGAATTCTACAATGAGCAGTTCTTC. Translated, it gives CASSYSTGEFYNEQFF.

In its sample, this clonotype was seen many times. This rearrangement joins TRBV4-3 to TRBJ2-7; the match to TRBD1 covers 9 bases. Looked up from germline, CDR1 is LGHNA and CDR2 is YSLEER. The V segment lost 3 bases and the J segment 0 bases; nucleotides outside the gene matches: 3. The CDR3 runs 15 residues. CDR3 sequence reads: CASSQDRGPSYEQYF. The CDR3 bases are TGCGCCAGCAGCCAGGACAGGGGACCCTCCTACGAGCAGTACTTC.

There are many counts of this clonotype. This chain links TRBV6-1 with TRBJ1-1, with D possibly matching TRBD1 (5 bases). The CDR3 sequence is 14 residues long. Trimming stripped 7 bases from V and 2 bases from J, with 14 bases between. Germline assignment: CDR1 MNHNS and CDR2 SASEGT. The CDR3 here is CASMNGGRNTEAFF. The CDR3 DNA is TGTGCCAGCATGAACGGGGGTCGAAACACTGAAGCTTTCTTT.

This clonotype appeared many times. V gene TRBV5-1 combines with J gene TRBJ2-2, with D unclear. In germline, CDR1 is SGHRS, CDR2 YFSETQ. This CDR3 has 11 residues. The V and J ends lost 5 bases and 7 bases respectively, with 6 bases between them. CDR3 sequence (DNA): TGCGCCAGCAGTCGCAGCGGGGAGCTGTTTTTT. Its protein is CASSRSGELFF.

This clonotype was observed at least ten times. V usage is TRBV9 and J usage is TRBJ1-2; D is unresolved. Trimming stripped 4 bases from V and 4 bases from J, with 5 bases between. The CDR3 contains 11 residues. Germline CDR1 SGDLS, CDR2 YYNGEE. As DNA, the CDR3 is TGTGCCAGCAGCTCCTCCTATGGCTACACCTTC. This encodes CASSSSYGYTF.

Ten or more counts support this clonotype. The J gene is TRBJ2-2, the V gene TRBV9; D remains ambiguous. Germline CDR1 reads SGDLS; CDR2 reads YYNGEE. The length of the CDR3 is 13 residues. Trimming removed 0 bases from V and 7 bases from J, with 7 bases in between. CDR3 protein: CASSVVRNGELFF. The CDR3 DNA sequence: TGTGCCAGCAGCGTAGTTAGGAACGGGGAGCTGTTTTTT. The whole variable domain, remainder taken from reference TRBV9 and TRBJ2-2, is DSGVTQTPKHLITATGQRVTLRCSPRSGDLSVYWYQQSLDQGLQFLIQYYNGEERAKGNILERFSAQQFPDLHSELNLSSLELGDSALYFCASSVVRNGELFFGEGSRLTVL.

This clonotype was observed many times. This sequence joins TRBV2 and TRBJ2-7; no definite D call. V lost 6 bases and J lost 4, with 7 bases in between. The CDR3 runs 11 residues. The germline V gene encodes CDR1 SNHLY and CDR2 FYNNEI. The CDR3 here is CASRPLYEQYF. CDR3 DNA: TGTGCCAGCAGACCTCTATACGAGCAGTACTTC.

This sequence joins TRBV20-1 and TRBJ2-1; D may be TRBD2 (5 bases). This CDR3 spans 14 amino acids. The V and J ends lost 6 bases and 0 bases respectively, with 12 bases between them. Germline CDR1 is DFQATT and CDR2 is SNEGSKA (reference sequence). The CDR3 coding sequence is TGCAGTGCCCCCCCCCGGGACTCCTACAATGAGCAGTTCTTC. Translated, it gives CSAPPRDSYNEQFF.